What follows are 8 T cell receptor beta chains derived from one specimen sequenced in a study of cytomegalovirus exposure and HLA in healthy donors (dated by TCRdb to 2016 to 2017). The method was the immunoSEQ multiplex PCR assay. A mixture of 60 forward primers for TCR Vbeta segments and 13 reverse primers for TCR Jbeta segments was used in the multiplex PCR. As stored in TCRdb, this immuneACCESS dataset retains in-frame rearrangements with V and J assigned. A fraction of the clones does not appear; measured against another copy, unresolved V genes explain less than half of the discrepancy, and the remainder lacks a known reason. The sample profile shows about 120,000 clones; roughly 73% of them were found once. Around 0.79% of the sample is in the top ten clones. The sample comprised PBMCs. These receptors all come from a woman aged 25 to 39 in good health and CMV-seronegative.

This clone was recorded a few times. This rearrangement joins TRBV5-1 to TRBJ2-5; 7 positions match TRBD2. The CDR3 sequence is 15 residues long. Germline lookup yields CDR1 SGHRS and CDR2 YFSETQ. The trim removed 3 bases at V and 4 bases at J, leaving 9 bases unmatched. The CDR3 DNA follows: TGCGCCAGCAGCTCCCCTGCGGGAGCGGGAGAGACCCAGTACTTC. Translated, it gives CASSSPAGAGETQYF. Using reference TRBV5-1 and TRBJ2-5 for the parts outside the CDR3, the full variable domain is KAGVTQTPRYLIKTRGQQVTLSCSPISGHRSVSWYQQTPGQGLQFLFEYFSETQRNKGNFPGRFSGRQFSNSRSEMNVSTLELGDSALYLCASSSPAGAGETQYFGPGTRLLVL.

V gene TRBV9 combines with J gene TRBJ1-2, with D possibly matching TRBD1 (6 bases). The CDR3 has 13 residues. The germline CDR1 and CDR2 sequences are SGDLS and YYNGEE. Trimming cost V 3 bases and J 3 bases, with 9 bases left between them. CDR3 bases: TGTGCCAGCAGCGGCGACAGGCACTATGGCTACACCTTC. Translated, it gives CASSGDRHYGYTF.

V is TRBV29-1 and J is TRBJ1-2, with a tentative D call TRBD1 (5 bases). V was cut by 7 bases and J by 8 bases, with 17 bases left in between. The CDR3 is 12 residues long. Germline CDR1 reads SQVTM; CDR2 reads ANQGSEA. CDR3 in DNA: TGCAGCGCCGCAGGGTCGGTGGGCGGCTACACCTTC. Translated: CSAAGSVGGYTF.

The CDR3 spells CASRETRDRDYYGYTF. DNA of the CDR3: TGTGCCAGCAGAGAGACTCGGGACAGAGACTACTATGGCTACACCTTC. The rearrangement uses TRBV5-6 and TRBJ1-2, with 7 bases lining up with TRBD1. The V segment lost 5 bases and the J segment 3 bases; nucleotides outside the gene matches: 13. The CDR3 has 16 residues. Looked up from germline, CDR1 is SGHDT and CDR2 is YYEEEE.

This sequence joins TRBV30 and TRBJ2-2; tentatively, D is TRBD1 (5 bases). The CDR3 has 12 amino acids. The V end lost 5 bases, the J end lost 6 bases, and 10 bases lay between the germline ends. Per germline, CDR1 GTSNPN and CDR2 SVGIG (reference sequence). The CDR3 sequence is CAWARVAGELFF. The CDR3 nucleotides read TGTGCCTGGGCCAGGGTGGCCGGGGAGCTGTTTTTT.

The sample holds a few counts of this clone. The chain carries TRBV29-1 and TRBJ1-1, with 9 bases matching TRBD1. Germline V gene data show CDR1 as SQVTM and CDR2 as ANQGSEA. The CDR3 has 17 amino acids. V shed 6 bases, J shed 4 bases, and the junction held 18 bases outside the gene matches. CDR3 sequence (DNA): TGCAGCGTAAACCGAGCAGGGACAGGGAGGTTCGGCACTGAAGCTTTCTTT. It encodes CSVNRAGTGRFGTEAFF.

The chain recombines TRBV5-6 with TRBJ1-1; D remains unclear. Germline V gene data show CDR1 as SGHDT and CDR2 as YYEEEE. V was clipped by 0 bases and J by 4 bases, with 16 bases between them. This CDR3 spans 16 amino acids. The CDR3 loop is CASSLAVSGFGTEAFF. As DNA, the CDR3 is TGTGCCAGCAGCTTGGCGGTCTCGGGATTCGGCACTGAAGCTTTCTTT.

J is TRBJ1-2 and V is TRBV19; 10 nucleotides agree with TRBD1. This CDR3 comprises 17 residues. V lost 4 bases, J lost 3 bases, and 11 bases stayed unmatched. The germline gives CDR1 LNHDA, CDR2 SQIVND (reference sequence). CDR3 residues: CASSNTGTGVHHYGYTF. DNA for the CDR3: TGTGCCAGTAGTAACACCGGGACAGGGGTTCATCACTATGGCTACACCTTC.